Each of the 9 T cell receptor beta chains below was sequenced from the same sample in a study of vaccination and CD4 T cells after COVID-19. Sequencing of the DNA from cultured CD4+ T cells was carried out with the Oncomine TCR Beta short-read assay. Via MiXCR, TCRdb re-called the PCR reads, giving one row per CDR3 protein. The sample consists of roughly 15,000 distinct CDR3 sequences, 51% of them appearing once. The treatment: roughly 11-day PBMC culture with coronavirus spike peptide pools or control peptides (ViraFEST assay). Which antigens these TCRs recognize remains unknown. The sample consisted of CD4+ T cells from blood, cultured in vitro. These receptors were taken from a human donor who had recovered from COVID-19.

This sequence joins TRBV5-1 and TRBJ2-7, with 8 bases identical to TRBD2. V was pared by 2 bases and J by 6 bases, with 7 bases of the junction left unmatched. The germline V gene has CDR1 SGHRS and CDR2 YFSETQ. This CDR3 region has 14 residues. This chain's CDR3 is CASSLRDGRAEQYF. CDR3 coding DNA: TGCGCCAGCAGCTTACGGGACGGGAGGGCCGAGCAGTACTTC.

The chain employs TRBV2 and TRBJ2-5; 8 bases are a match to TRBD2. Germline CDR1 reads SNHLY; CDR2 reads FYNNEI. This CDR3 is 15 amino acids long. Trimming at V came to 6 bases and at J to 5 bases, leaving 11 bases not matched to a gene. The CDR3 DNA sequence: TGTGCCAGCAGCGCCCAGCGAGCGGGAGCGGAGACCCAGTACTTC. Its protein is CASSAQRAGAETQYF.

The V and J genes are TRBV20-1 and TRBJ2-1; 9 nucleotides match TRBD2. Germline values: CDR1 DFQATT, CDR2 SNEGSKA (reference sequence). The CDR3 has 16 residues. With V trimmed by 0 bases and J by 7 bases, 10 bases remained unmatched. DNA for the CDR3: TGCAGTGCTAGAGATCTCGCGCGGGAGGGCGTGAATGAGCAGTTCTTC. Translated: CSARDLAREGVNEQFF.

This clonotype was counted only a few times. CDR3 nucleotide sequence: TGTGCCAGCAGCGTGGGCGGTGCAAATGGAAACACCATATATTTT. This encodes CASSVGGANGNTIYF. V usage is TRBV9 and J usage is TRBJ1-3; no reliable D call. The length of the CDR3 is 15 residues. Germline lookup yields CDR1 SGDLS and CDR2 YYNGEE. Trimming left V 2 bases short and J 3 bases short, with 12 bases between. Together with reference TRBV9 and TRBJ1-3, the CDR3 gives the full variable domain: DSGVTQTPKHLITATGQRVTLRCSPRSGDLSVYWYQQSLDQGLQFLIQYYNGEERAKGNILERFSAQQFPDLHSELNLSSLELGDSALYFCASSVGGANGNTIYFGEGSWLTVV.

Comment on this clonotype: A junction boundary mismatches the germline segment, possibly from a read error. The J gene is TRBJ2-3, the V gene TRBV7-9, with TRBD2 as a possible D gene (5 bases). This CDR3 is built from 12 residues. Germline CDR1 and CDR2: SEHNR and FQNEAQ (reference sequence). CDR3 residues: CASSSSLSGIHF. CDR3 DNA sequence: TGTGCCAGCAGCTCATCTCTATCGGGGATCCATTTT.

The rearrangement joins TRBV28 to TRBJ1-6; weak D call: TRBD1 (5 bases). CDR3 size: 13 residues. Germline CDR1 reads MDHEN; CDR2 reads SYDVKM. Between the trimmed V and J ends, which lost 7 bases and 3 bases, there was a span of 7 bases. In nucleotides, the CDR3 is TGTGCCAGCACAGGGATCTATAATTCACCCCTCCACTTT. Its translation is CASTGIYNSPLHF.

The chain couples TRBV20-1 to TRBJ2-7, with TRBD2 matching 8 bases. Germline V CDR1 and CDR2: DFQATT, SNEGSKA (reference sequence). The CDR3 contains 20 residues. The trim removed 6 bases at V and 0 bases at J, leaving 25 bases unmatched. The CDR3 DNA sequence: TGCAGTGCACCCGGGAGGCGGGAGGCCCCAGACGCTTCGAGCTCCTACGAGCAGTACTTC. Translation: CSAPGRREAPDASSSYEQYF.

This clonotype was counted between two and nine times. The CDR3 loop is CASSRDREDQPQHF. The CDR3 bases are TGTGCCAGCAGTCGAGACAGGGAGGACCAGCCCCAGCATTTT. The genes are TRBV6-1 and TRBJ1-5, with 7 bases fitting TRBD1. The CDR3 runs 14 residues. Germline V gives CDR1 MNHNS, CDR2 SASEGT. V was clipped by 5 bases and J by 7 bases; unmatched bases: 8.

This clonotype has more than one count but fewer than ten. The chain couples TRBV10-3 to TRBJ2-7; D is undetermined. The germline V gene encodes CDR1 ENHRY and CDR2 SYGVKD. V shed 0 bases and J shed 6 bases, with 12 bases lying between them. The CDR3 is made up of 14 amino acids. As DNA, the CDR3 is TGTGCCATCAGTGAGTCAGGGCGGCGAGGCGAGCAGTACTTC. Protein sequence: CAISESGRRGEQYF.